This entry lists 7 T cell receptor beta chains sequenced from one sample in a study of OX40 agonist ivuxolimab in advanced cancers. Sequencing used immunoSEQ multiplex PCR; TCRdb keeps in-frame clones, though not all of them. The sample gives 100,000 to 150,000 clones, just over 90% of which show up once; 0.85% to 1.4% is in the top ten. This specimen consisted of CD4+ or CD8+ T cells sorted from blood, obtained in a trial of the OX40 agonist ivuxolimab. These receptors originate from an adult with an advanced solid tumor such as melanoma, head and neck, liver or kidney cancer.

The chain couples TRBV27 to TRBJ2-2; a possible D gene is TRBD1 (5 bases). CDR3 length: 12 amino acids. V was clipped by 6 bases and J by 5 bases, with 7 bases between them. CDR1 and CDR2 from the germline V gene are MNHEY and SMNVEV (reference sequence). CDR3 nucleotide sequence: TGTGCCAGCAGCAGGGATACCGGGGAGCTGTTTTTT. It codes for CASSRDTGELFF.

The J gene is TRBJ2-2, the V gene TRBV27; 7 bases match TRBD2. The V and J ends lost 3 bases and 4 bases, in that order; junction bases with no gene match: 5. Germline V gene data show CDR1 as MNHEY and CDR2 as SMNVEV (reference sequence). This CDR3 spans 15 amino acids. The CDR3, as DNA: TGTGCCAGCAGTTTGGTGGGACTAATCACCGGGGAGCTGTTTTTT. The encoded protein is CASSLVGLITGELFF.

V usage is TRBV7-2 and J usage is TRBJ2-1; D gene unclear. Trimming left V 1 base short and J 4 bases short, with 11 bases between. The germline CDR1 and CDR2 sequences are SGHTA and FQGNSA. This CDR3 region has 15 residues. The CDR3 DNA sequence: TGTGCCAGCAGCTTAGGGGGTAAGAGGTACAATGAGCAGTTCTTC. Residues: CASSLGGKRYNEQFF.

The rearrangement joins TRBV4-1 to TRBJ2-7; D uncertain. The CDR3 is 15 amino acids. V lost 0 bases and J 2 bases, leaving 11 bases between the germline ends. Germline loops: CDR1 MGHRA, CDR2 YSYEKL. This chain's CDR3 is CASSQDLRVTYEQYF. In DNA, the CDR3 is TGCGCCAGCAGCCAAGATCTCCGTGTCACCTACGAGCAGTACTTC.

The chain joins TRBV5-1 to TRBJ2-6; 7 bases fit TRBD1. Per germline, CDR1 SGHRS and CDR2 YFSETQ. V shed 4 bases and J 9 bases; nucleotides not matched to a gene: 10. The CDR3 totals 15 residues. CDR3 nucleotides: TGCGCCAGCAGCCGAGGACAGGCAGAGGTCAACGTCCTGACTTTC. Its protein is CASSRGQAEVNVLTF.

The V and J genes are TRBV19 and TRBJ2-1; 14 bases line up with TRBD2. The junction had 8 bases not matched to a gene; V was cut back by 4 bases and J by 6 bases. The CDR3 consists of 17 residues. The germline CDR1 and CDR2 sequences are LNHDA and SQIVND (reference sequence). The CDR3 sequence: CASSKGLAGAKTNEQFF. The CDR3 region has the DNA TGTGCCAGTAGTAAGGGACTAGCGGGAGCTAAGACCAATGAGCAGTTCTTC.

The J gene is TRBJ2-3, the V gene TRBV2; weak D call: TRBD2 (5 bases). Trimming cost V 7 bases and J 5 bases, with 13 bases left between them. CDR1 and CDR2 from the germline V gene are SNHLY and FYNNEI. The CDR3 runs to 13 residues. As DNA, the CDR3 is TGTGCCAGCATAAGCGGATTAAAAGATACGCAGTATTTT. This gives the protein CASISGLKDTQYF.